This T cell receptor beta chain was identified in a study of blood T cell repertoires in COVID-19. Germline loops: CDR1 SGHKS, CDR2 YYEKEE (reference sequence). Trimming removed 0 bases at V and 5 bases at J, with 20 bases between. The CDR3 is made up of 18 amino acids. Sequencing was performed with immunoSEQ multiplex PCR; in TCRdb, only in-frame clones are kept and a portion is missing. The table has 70,000 to 100,000 clones, roughly 82% seen once. The chain couples TRBV5-5 to TRBJ1-4, with D maybe TRBD1 (5 bases). The sequencing input was peripheral blood. The clonotype comes from a human donor in a cohort sampled during active COVID-19. CDR3: CASSLAANVFDSNEKLFF. The CDR3 DNA reads as TGTGCCAGCAGCTTGGCTGCGAATGTGTTCGACAGCAATGAAAAACTGTTTTTT.